This T cell receptor (beta chain) was identified in a study of blood T cell repertoires in COVID-19. Study at large: Acute and convalescent COVID-19 samples came from the United States, Italy and Spain. T cells, B-cell-depleted T cells, or PBMCs provided the cDNA or gDNA that served as material.

In the study's own analysis: Nucleated cell number was recorded as an estimate derived from reference gene primer amplification. The protocol was immunoSEQ multiplex PCR, while the TCRdb copy is restricted to in-frame clones and leaves out a portion. The DNA gave D and trimming, while V, J and clone size come from that table. The sample shows 100,000 to 150,000 clones, around 89% of them seen only once. This TCR came from a man aged 65 to 85 with active COVID-19. Sequences were obtained from peripheral blood.

The CDR3: CASSFWPQANTGELFF. The DNA for the CDR3 is TGTGCCAGCAGTTTTTGGCCTCAGGCGAACACCGGGGAGCTGTTTTTT. The V call is TRBV28, the J call TRBJ2-2; D unclear. V lost 3 bases and J lost 0, with 11 bases in between. This CDR3 contains 16 residues. Germline CDR1 and CDR2: MDHEN and SYDVKM.